This entry concerns a single T cell receptor (beta chain). Antigen unknown. The data are from a study of beta chain features in type 1 diabetes. Isolated RNA was reverse transcribed in full, so expressed TCRB transcripts were sequenced. Produced via immunoSEQ multiplex PCR; TCRdb's table is partial and in-frame only. This table holds about half a million clones, approximately 28% found once. Notes on the study in general: Equally in patients and controls, PCR might preferentially amplify shorter templates.

Germline V gene lookup returns CDR1 MDHEN and CDR2 SYDVKM. CDR3 length: 12 amino acids. V lost 3 bases and J lost 8, with 8 bases in between. This TCR was recovered from a man younger than 35 in good health. The V gene is TRBV28, the J gene TRBJ2-4, with D uncertain. Sequencing was performed on naive CD4+ T cells from blood. The CDR3 DNA follows: TGTGCCAGCAGTTTCCCCGGAGACATTCAGTACTTC. It is translated as CASSFPGDIQYF.